This T cell receptor beta chain derives from a study of T cell responses to AZD1222 COVID-19 vaccine. As concerns this clone: Its antigen is currently unknown.

The study, taken as a whole, reports: Spike-wide coverage was observed for vaccine-associated CD4 TCRs, with dominant responses at 160-218 and 743-854. Donors were mostly white British, more females; clonal diversity possibly underestimated.

Germline V lookup: CDR1 SNHLY, CDR2 FYNNEI. The CDR3 has 12 residues. V dropped 6 bases and J dropped 3 bases, with 9 bases sitting between them. Libraries were prepared by immunoSEQ multiplex PCR; TCRdb keeps only in-frame clonotypes and omits some of them. Of more than 250,000 clones in the sample, 85% to 95% were seen once. Sequences were derived from peripheral blood, sampled on day 0 of AZD1222 vaccination. The sequence came from an adult in good health. V is TRBV2 and J is TRBJ2-7, with D unresolved. The DNA of the CDR3 is TGTGCCAGCAGCGGACCTAACTACGAGCAGTACTTC. Translating gives CASSGPNYEQYF. The entire variable domain, with the rest obtained from reference TRBV2 and TRBJ2-7, is as follows: EPEVTQTPSHQVTQMGQEVILRCVPISNHLYFYWYRQILGQKVEFLVSFYNNEISEKSEIFDDQFSVERPDGSNFTLKIRSTKLEDSAMYFCASSGPNYEQYFGPGTRLTVT.